Below, 20 T cell receptor beta chains from the same sample are listed, as sequenced in a study of early stage breast cancer tumors. TCRdb keeps only in-frame clones here, not all; method: immunoSEQ multiplex PCR. The table records roughly 58,000 clones, over 80% of them present only once. Sequencing was done on a sample of blood. The receptors come from a person aged 65-85 years with breast cancer.

The V gene is TRBV13, the J gene TRBJ1-2; D might be TRBD1 (5 bases). The CDR3 is 17 residues long. Trimming removed 3 bases from V and 5 bases from J, with 22 bases in between. Germline lookup yields CDR1 PRHDT and CDR2 FYEKMQ (reference sequence). The CDR3 here is CASSLGGLLPTSYGYTF. CDR3 DNA: TGTGCCAGCAGCTTGGGGGGACTTTTACCTACCTCTTATGGCTACACCTTC.

V gene TRBV4-3 combines with J gene TRBJ2-1; TRBD1 agrees at 8 bases. Germline V gene data show CDR1 as LGHNA and CDR2 as YSLEER. The length of the CDR3 is 13 residues. Germline trimming cut 2 bases from V and 10 bases from J; bases unmatched to any gene: 4. The CDR3 bases are TGCGCCAGCAGCCAAAGCCGACAGGGGGAGCAGTTCTTC. It translates to CASSQSRQGEQFF.

CDR3 in amino acids: CASSADRGHHYGYTF. In nucleotides, the CDR3 is TGTGCCAGCAGTGCGGACAGGGGGCACCACTATGGCTACACCTTC. The V gene is TRBV27, the J gene TRBJ1-2, with 11 bases that match TRBD1. Germline CDR1 is MNHEY and CDR2 is SMNVEV (reference sequence). Unmatched junction bases numbered 5, after V lost 5 bases and J lost 3 bases. The CDR3 loop spans 15 amino acids.

Details on this clone: The junction and the germline gene differ at one end; a read error may be behind it. The chain uses TRBV10-2 and TRBJ1-2; TRBD1 matches at 7 bases. Looked up from germline, CDR1 is WSHSY and CDR2 is SAAADI. This CDR3 spans 12 amino acids. CDR3 nucleotide sequence: TGCGCCAGCAGAGATCCTGACAGGGTATTGGCCTTC. This translates into CASRDPDRVLAF.

The chain recombines TRBV27 with TRBJ1-2, with D uncertain. Germline loops: CDR1 MNHEY, CDR2 SMNVEV (reference sequence). The CDR3 is made up of 18 amino acids. The V end lost 3 bases, the J end lost 4 bases, and 24 bases lay between the germline ends. The CDR3: CASSFTPARAKRAYGYTF. The CDR3 region has the DNA TGTGCCAGCAGTTTCACCCCGGCTCGCGCCAAGAGGGCCTATGGCTACACCTTC.

This chain uses TRBV7-2 with TRBJ1-1; D is perhaps TRBD1 (5 bases). V lost 1 base, J lost 1 base, and 16 bases lay in between. Germline values: CDR1 SGHTA, CDR2 FQGNSA. The CDR3 length is 17 residues. The CDR3 region is CASSLGTAGGRNTEAFF. The CDR3 nucleotides are TGTGCCAGCAGCTTAGGTACTGCCGGGGGACGGAACACTGAAGCTTTCTTT.

V gene TRBV9 combines with J gene TRBJ2-7; 7 nucleotides line up with TRBD1. Germline-derived CDR1 and CDR2 are SGDLS and YYNGEE. With V trimmed by 3 bases and J by 3 bases, 9 bases remained unmatched. This CDR3 has 15 residues. CDR3: CASSAGTEIFYEQYF. For the CDR3, the DNA is TGTGCCAGCAGCGCGGGGACAGAGATTTTCTACGAGCAGTACTTC.

This rearrangement joins TRBV30 to TRBJ1-2; 8 bases map to TRBD1. V lost 5 bases and J lost 5; bases outside the gene matches: 10. CDR1 and CDR2 (germline): GTSNPN, SVGIG (reference sequence). CDR3 size: 14 residues. The CDR3 region is CAWADRGVWYGYTF. The CDR3 nucleotides read TGTGCCTGGGCAGACAGGGGTGTTTGGTATGGCTACACCTTC.

V and J are TRBV7-9 and TRBJ2-7; D remains ambiguous. Germline loops: CDR1 SEHNR, CDR2 FQNEAQ (reference sequence). V lost 4 bases, J lost 3 bases, and 16 bases lay in between. This CDR3 is built from 15 residues. CDR3 sequence (DNA): TGTGCCAGCAGCTACGGTCCCCAGACTTACTACGAGCAGTACTTC. Protein: CASSYGPQTYYEQYF. The entire variable domain, with the rest obtained from reference TRBV7-9 and TRBJ2-7, is as follows: DTGVSQNPRHKITKRGQNVTFRCDPISEHNRLYWYRQTLGQGPEFLTYFQNEAQLEKSRLLSDRFSAERPKGSFSTLEIQRTEQGDSAMYLCASSYGPQTYYEQYFGPGTRLTVT.

The chain recombines TRBV29-1 with TRBJ1-1; 9 bases align to TRBD1. The germline V gene has CDR1 SQVTM and CDR2 ANQGSEA. This CDR3 comprises 13 residues. V gave up 5 bases and J gave up 1 base; unmatched junction bases: 2. CDR3: CSVKTGGNTEAFF. Here the CDR3 DNA reads TGCAGCGTTAAGACAGGGGGGAACACTGAAGCTTTCTTT. Filled out from reference TRBV29-1 and TRBJ1-1, the complete variable domain reads SAVISQKPSRDICQRGTSLTIQCQVDSQVTMMFWYRQQPGQSLTLIATANQGSEATYESGFVIDKFPISRPNLTFSTLTVSNMSPEDSSIYLCSVKTGGNTEAFFGQGTRLTVV.

The CDR3 loop is CASSGGGLATNEKLFF. The CDR3 DNA reads as TGTGCCAGCAGCGGGGGGGGCCTAGCAACTAATGAAAAACTGTTTTTT. The V and J genes are TRBV7-6 and TRBJ1-4; weak D call: TRBD1 (6 bases). V was pared by 5 bases and J by 0 bases, with 13 bases between. The CDR3 is 16 amino acids. Germline lookup yields CDR1 SGHVS and CDR2 FNYEAQ.

CDR3 amino acids: CASSDTGIREKLFF. The DNA for the CDR3 is TGTGCCAGCAGTGATACGGGAATAAGGGAAAAACTGTTTTTT. The rearrangement uses TRBV2 and TRBJ1-4, with D unresolved. The CDR3 is made up of 14 amino acids. CDR1 and CDR2 (germline): SNHLY, FYNNEI. Trimming cost V 3 bases and J 8 bases, with 13 bases left between them. Complete variable domain (other parts from reference TRBV2 and TRBJ1-4): EPEVTQTPSHQVTQMGQEVILRCVPISNHLYFYWYRQILGQKVEFLVSFYNNEISEKSEIFDDQFSVERPDGSNFTLKIRSTKLEDSAMYFCASSDTGIREKLFFGSGTQLSVL.

The chain combines TRBV18 with TRBJ1-1; D is unclear. V lost 0 bases, J lost 8 bases, and 19 bases lay in between. This CDR3 is 16 amino acids long. CDR1 is KGHSH, CDR2 LQKENI, per germline. The CDR3 spells CASSPPSLSRGTEAFF. DNA for the CDR3: TGTGCCAGCTCACCACCTTCTTTATCACGCGGAACAGAAGCTTTCTTT.

The V gene is TRBV19, the J gene TRBJ2-7; 9 nucleotides agree with TRBD2. The junction had 8 bases not matched to a gene; V was cut back by 8 bases and J by 3 bases. Germline CDR1 is LNHDA and CDR2 is SQIVND (reference sequence). The length of the CDR3 is 14 residues. In DNA form, the CDR3 reads TGTGCCAGTGGGCCGCGGGGGGGACTCTACGAGCAGTACTTC. Translated: CASGPRGGLYEQYF.

The chain joins TRBV11-2 to TRBJ1-3; tentative D call: TRBD1 (6 bases). CDR1 and CDR2 from the germline V gene are SGHAT and FQNNGV. The V end lost 2 bases, the J end lost 0 bases, and 8 bases lay between the germline ends. There are 15 residues in the CDR3. This CDR3 reads CASSLTGSSGNTIYF. CDR3 bases: TGTGCCAGCAGCTTAACAGGGAGCTCTGGAAACACCATATATTTT.

V gene TRBV11-1 combines with J gene TRBJ1-1; unclear D gene. Trimming took 3 bases from V and 3 from J, leaving 8 bases between them. CDR3 length equals 13 residues. Germline CDR1 reads SGHAT; CDR2 reads FQDESV (reference sequence). The CDR3 nucleotides read TGTGCCAGCAGCTTTTACGGGGACACTGAAGCTTTCTTT. Amino acids: CASSFYGDTEAFF.

V usage is TRBV5-5 and J usage is TRBJ1-2; 7 positions agree with TRBD1. The ends lost 0 bases at V and 11 bases at J; junction bases unmatched: 13. Germline CDR1 reads SGHKS; CDR2 reads YYEKEE (reference sequence). This CDR3 has 15 amino acids. The CDR3 region is CASSLATGDQFGYTF. CDR3 bases: TGTGCCAGCAGCTTGGCAACAGGGGACCAATTTGGGTACACCTTC.

This clone was counted between two and nine times. This chain uses TRBV19 with TRBJ1-2, with D possibly matching TRBD1 (5 bases). Germline V gives CDR1 LNHDA, CDR2 SQIVND (reference sequence). The V end was cut by 5 bases, the J end by 3 bases, with 16 bases between. The CDR3 consists of 15 residues. DNA for the CDR3: TGTGCCAGTAGTCTCCCCTCAGGGCCTGACTATGGCTACACCTTC. Translating it yields CASSLPSGPDYGYTF.

This chain uses TRBV6-4 with TRBJ1-1; D ambiguous. V lost 2 bases, J lost 0 bases, and 10 bases lay in between. The V gene's germline CDR1 is MRHNA and CDR2 SNTAGT. The CDR3 is made up of 15 amino acids. The CDR3 DNA reads as TGTGCCAGCAGTGACCGACGGAGATTGAACACTGAAGCTTTCTTT. It is translated as CASSDRRRLNTEAFF.

The CDR3 region is CASSVAGGNNQPQHF. Here the CDR3 DNA reads TGTGCCAGCAGCGTAGCCGGGGGGAATAACCAGCCCCAGCATTTT. This chain connects TRBV9 to TRBJ1-5; a possible D gene is TRBD1 (5 bases). Trimming left V 0 bases short and J 7 bases short, with 14 bases between. The germline V gene has CDR1 SGDLS and CDR2 YYNGEE. The CDR3 consists of 15 residues. Supplemented by reference TRBV9 and TRBJ1-5, the full variable domain reads DSGVTQTPKHLITATGQRVTLRCSPRSGDLSVYWYQQSLDQGLQFLIQYYNGEERAKGNILERFSAQQFPDLHSELNLSSLELGDSALYFCASSVAGGNNQPQHFGDGTRLSIL.